This entry concerns a single TCR beta chain. This record belongs to a study of T cell clones after liver transplantation. Turning to the study itself: Until 12-24 months post-transplant, subjects got standard immunosuppression and no induction. Patients counted as tolerant after at least one year off all immunosuppression, enzymes not exceeding twice normal.

This table comes from immunoSEQ multiplex PCR, and its TCRdb copy is limited to in-frame clones, with some not included. The sample records 7,500 to 10,000 clones, around 72% being singletons. The V gene end was trimmed by 3 bases and the J gene end by 5 bases; junction bases not matched to a gene: 7. Per germline, CDR1 KGHSH and CDR2 LQKENI. This CDR3 spans 15 amino acids. This receptor was taken from a human patient who received a liver transplant. The T cells may partly be graft donor cells. The chain employs TRBV18 and TRBJ2-5; 9 bases agree with TRBD1. The material was CD8+ T cells from blood, obtained at the approximately 16-month timepoint. This chain's CDR3 is CASSPTQGAGETQYF. The CDR3 bases are TGTGCCAGCTCACCGACACAGGGGGCAGGGGAGACCCAGTACTTC.